The 13 T cell receptor beta chains below all came from one sample that was sequenced in a study of blood T cell repertoires in COVID-19. Sequencing used immunoSEQ multiplex PCR; TCRdb keeps in-frame clones, though not all of them. The data show 180,000 or so clones, with more than 75% seen just once and roughly 1.2% held by the top ten. The sequenced sample was PBMCs or T cells enriched from blood (not recorded which). The receptors stem from a human donor with acute COVID-19. The donor label of this sample is uncertain.

J is TRBJ2-7 and V is TRBV10-3, with 9 bases fitting TRBD1. CDR3 size: 13 residues. In germline, CDR1 is ENHRY, CDR2 SYGVKD. V trimming: 5 bases; J trimming: 6 bases; junction bases outside the gene matches: 5. This CDR3 reads CAISRDRDSEQYF. For the CDR3, the DNA is TGTGCCATCAGTCGGGACAGGGATAGCGAGCAGTACTTC.

V is TRBV6-5 and J is TRBJ2-1; TRBD1 is a possible D gene (6 bases). Per the germline V gene, CDR1 is MNHEY and CDR2 is SVGAGI. This CDR3 has 15 residues. The V end lost 6 bases, the J end lost 0 bases, and 12 bases lay between the germline ends. The CDR3 DNA sequence: TGTGCCAGCAGGGTTGACAGGAACTCCTACAATGAGCAGTTCTTC. Translation gives CASRVDRNSYNEQFF.

This rearrangement joins TRBV7-3 to TRBJ1-1; D is unresolved. V lost 0 bases, J lost 0 bases, and 11 bases lay in between. Germline-derived CDR1 and CDR2 are SGHTA and FQGTGA. This CDR3 is built from 16 residues. Written as DNA, the CDR3 is TGTGCCAGCAGCTTAACTGGGAGGACGGTGAACACTGAAGCTTTCTTT. Translated: CASSLTGRTVNTEAFF.

The chain combines TRBV27 with TRBJ1-2; a possible D gene is TRBD1 (5 bases). This CDR3 has 14 residues. Germline assignment: CDR1 MNHEY and CDR2 SMNVEV (reference sequence). The ends were cut back, 3 bases at V and 4 bases at J, with 12 bases in the middle. The CDR3 is CASSFKDRGYGYTF. CDR3 sequence (DNA): TGTGCCAGCAGTTTTAAGGATAGGGGCTATGGCTACACCTTC.

The CDR3 DNA reads as TGTGCCAGCAGCAGGATTAACTATGGCTACACCTTC. Amino acid sequence: CASSRINYGYTF. This chain connects TRBV12-3 or TRBV12-4 to TRBJ1-2; D unresolved. This CDR3 has 12 residues. V lost 6 bases and J 1 base, leaving 6 bases between the germline ends.

J is TRBJ1-2 and V is TRBV11-2, with TRBD1 matching 9 bases. The CDR3 is 16 residues long. The junction had 10 bases not matched to a gene; V was cut back by 5 bases and J by 3 bases. From germline, CDR1 is SGHAT and CDR2 FQNNGV. CDR3 DNA sequence: TGTGCCAGCAGCCCCGACCGGGACAGGGTGGACTATGGCTACACCTTC. This sequence encodes CASSPDRDRVDYGYTF.

V is TRBV9 and J is TRBJ1-4; tentative D call: TRBD1 (6 bases). The germline V gene encodes CDR1 SGDLS and CDR2 YYNGEE. V was cut by 3 bases and J by 3 bases, with 12 bases left in between. CDR3 length: 15 amino acids. CDR3 region: CASSEGDWANEKLFF. DNA of the CDR3: TGTGCCAGCAGCGAGGGGGATTGGGCTAATGAAAAACTGTTTTTT.

This chain connects TRBV19 to TRBJ2-3; D gene uncertain. The length of the CDR3 is 13 residues. Germline V gene data show CDR1 as LNHDA and CDR2 as SQIVND (reference sequence). Trimming shortened V by 6 bases and J by 4 bases, and 11 bases separated the two germline ends. The CDR3 DNA is TGTGCCAGTAGCCCTCTGGCCCCAGATACGCAGTATTTT. The encoded protein is CASSPLAPDTQYF.

This chain uses TRBV7-9 with TRBJ2-6, with 11 bases aligning to TRBD1. The junction had 15 bases not matched to a gene; V was cut back by 5 bases and J by 0 bases. CDR1 is SEHNR and CDR2 is FQNEAQ in the germline V gene (reference sequence). The CDR3 spans 21 residues. The CDR3 reads CASSTLGDRGQGDSGANVLTF. CDR3 nucleotide sequence: TGTGCCAGCAGCACCCTAGGGGATCGGGGACAGGGGGACTCTGGGGCCAACGTCCTGACTTTC.

V usage is TRBV7-6 and J usage is TRBJ1-4; TRBD1 aligns across 11 bases. Germline CDR1 and CDR2: SGHVS and FNYEAQ. The CDR3 runs to 15 residues. After removal of 2 bases from V and 7 bases from J, the junction contained 3 bases not matched to a gene. The CDR3 nucleotides read TGTGCCAGCAGCTTAACCGGGACAGGGGGTGAAAAACTGTTTTTT. It translates to CASSLTGTGGEKLFF.

V gene TRBV18 combines with J gene TRBJ1-2; D call uncertain. Germline loops: CDR1 KGHSH, CDR2 LQKENI. V was clipped by 5 bases and J by 0 bases, with 16 bases between them. This CDR3 spans 16 amino acids. This chain's CDR3 is CASSTTEQKANYGYTF. The CDR3 bases are TGTGCCAGCTCAACCACAGAACAGAAAGCTAACTATGGCTACACCTTC. The whole variable domain, filled in from reference TRBV18 and TRBJ1-2, reads NAGVMQNPRHLVRRRGQEARLRCSPMKGHSHVYWYRQLPEEGLKFMVYLQKENIIDESGMPKERFSAEFPKEGPSILRIQQVVRGDSAAYFCASSTTEQKANYGYTFGSGTRLTVV.

This clone was picked up one time. V gene TRBV9 combines with J gene TRBJ2-6; no clear D gene. V was trimmed by 4 bases and J by 0 bases, leaving 11 bases between them. CDR1 is SGDLS and CDR2 is YYNGEE in the germline V gene. The CDR3 totals 16 residues. CDR3 sequence: CASSISPVSGANVLTF. The CDR3, as DNA: TGTGCCAGCAGCATTTCCCCAGTCTCTGGGGCCAACGTCCTGACTTTC.

Comment on this clone: A read error may account for a junction end that differs from germline. The chain joins TRBV19 to TRBJ2-7; tentative D call: TRBD2 (6 bases). This CDR3 is 16 amino acids long. Germline V lookup: CDR1 LNHDA, CDR2 SQIVND (reference sequence). The CDR3 spells CASSIGGLGSSYEQYF. CDR3 nucleotide sequence: TGTGCCAGTAGCATAGGAGGGTTGGGGAGCTCCTACGAGCAGTACTTC.